This entry features one TCR beta chain sequence. This specimen comes from a study of T cell repertoires and HLA-DP antigens. Study as a whole: CD4+ T cells were cocultured with HeLa cells expressing HLA-DP. Study results and caveats: Antigen presentation used HeLa cells, with total CD4+ cells responding.

HeLa cells expressing allogeneic DPB1 restimulated the approximately 15-day-expanded CD4+ cells for 20 to 30 h. HeLa stimulator cells carried retrovirally transduced HLA-DPA1/DPB1, HLA-DM, invariant chain and CD80. CD4+ T cells, purified by negative selection, averaged 97.7% purity. Primers targeted 54 TRBV and 13 TRBJ segments. Assay: immunoSEQ multiplex PCR; the TCRdb copy retains only in-frame clones and omits some. The table records about 3,700 clones, less than 85% of them present only once. V shed 2 bases, J shed 1 base, and the junction held 2 bases outside the gene matches. Germline V lookup: CDR1 SGHTA, CDR2 FQGTGA. This CDR3 has 15 residues.

The receptor's source is a woman under 30 in good health and CMV-seronegative. Sequencing was done on a sample of CD137- CD4+ T cells from cultured PBMCs. V and J are TRBV7-3 and TRBJ2-1; 7 bases agree with TRBD2. CDR3 DNA: TGTGCCAGCAGCTTAGCCGGGAGGTCCTACAATGAGCAGTTCTTC. This sequence encodes CASSLAGRSYNEQFF.